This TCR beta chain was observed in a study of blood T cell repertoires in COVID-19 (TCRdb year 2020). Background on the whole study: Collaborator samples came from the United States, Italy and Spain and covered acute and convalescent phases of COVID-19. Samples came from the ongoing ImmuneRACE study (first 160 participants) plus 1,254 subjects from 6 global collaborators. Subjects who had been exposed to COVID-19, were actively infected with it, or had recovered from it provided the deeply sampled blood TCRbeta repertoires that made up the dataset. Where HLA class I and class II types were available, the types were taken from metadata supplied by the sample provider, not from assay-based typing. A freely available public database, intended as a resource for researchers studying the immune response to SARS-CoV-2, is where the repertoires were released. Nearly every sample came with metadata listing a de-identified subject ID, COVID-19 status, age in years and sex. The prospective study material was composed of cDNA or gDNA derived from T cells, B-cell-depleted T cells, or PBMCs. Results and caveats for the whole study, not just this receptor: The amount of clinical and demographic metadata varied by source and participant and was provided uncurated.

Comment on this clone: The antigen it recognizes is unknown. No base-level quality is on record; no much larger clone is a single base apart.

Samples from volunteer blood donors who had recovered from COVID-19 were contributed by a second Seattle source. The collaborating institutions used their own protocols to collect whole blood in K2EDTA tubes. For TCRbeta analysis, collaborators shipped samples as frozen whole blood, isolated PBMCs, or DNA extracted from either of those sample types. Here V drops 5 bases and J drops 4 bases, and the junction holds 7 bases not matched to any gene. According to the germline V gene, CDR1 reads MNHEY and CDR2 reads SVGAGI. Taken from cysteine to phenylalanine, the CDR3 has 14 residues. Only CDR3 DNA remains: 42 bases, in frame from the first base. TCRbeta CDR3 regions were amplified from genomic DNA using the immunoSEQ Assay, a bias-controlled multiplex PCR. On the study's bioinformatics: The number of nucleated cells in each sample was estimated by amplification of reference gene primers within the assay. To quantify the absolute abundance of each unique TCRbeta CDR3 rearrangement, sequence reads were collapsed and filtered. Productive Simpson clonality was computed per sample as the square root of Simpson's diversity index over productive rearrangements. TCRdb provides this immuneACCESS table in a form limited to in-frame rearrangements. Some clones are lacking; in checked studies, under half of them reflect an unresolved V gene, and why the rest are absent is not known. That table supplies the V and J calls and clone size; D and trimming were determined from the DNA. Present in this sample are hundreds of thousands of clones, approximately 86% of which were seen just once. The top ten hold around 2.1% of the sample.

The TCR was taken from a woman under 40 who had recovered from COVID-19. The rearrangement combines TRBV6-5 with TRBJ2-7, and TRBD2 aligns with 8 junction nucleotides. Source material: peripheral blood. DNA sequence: TGTGCCAGCAGTCCACCGGGACTAGAGTACGAGCAGTACTTC. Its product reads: CASSPPGLEYEQYF.